Shown below are 15 T cell receptor beta chains from a single sample sequenced in a study of blood T cell repertoires in COVID-19. Clones were sequenced by immunoSEQ multiplex PCR, and TCRdb holds only the in-frame ones, with some missing. The profile shows under 200,000 clones, roughly 88% of them singletons. Sequencing input: peripheral blood. These receptors all stem from a man in his late teens or twenties with acute or convalescent COVID-19.

This chain joins TRBV21-1 and TRBJ1-2; the D call of TRBD1 is as the table states it, not checked on the DNA. TRBV21-1 is a recognized pseudogene. The CDR3 covers 14 residues. The DNA of the CDR3 is TGTGCCAGCAGCTCAAGACAGGGCGGAGATGGCTACACCTTC. Amino acids: CASSSRQGGDGYTF.

This clone was seen a handful of times. The V call is TRBV7-2, the J call TRBJ2-7, with 8 bases lining up with TRBD2. CDR1 is SGHTA and CDR2 is FQGNSA in the germline V gene. The CDR3 length is 16 residues. Germline trimming cut 0 bases from V and 2 bases from J; bases unmatched to any gene: 6. The CDR3 reads CASSLALSGVTYEQYF. In DNA, the CDR3 is TGTGCCAGCAGCTTAGCCCTTAGCGGGGTTACCTACGAGCAGTACTTC.

The CDR3 DNA is TGTGCCAGCAGTCCCCGGGTGGCAGGGGGTTCTGAAAAACTGTTTTTT. Amino acid sequence: CASSPRVAGGSEKLFF. The chain uses TRBV27 and TRBJ1-4; 7 bases match TRBD1. V shed 5 bases, J shed 7 bases, and the junction held 13 bases outside the gene matches. Germline V gene data show CDR1 as MNHEY and CDR2 as SMNVEV (reference sequence). CDR3 length equals 16 residues.

The chain employs TRBV21-1 and TRBJ2-1; the listed D gene, TRBD2, was not tested against the DNA. TRBV21-1 has pseudogene status. The length of the CDR3 is 16 residues. CDR3 region: CASSKEGIHLYNEQFF. CDR3 DNA: TGTGCCAGCAGCAAGGAGGGGATACATCTCTACAATGAGCAGTTCTTC.

This chain connects TRBV5-4 to TRBJ2-1; 10 bases are shared with TRBD1. The CDR3 is made up of 16 amino acids. V shed 5 bases and J 9 bases; nucleotides not matched to a gene: 14. Germline-derived CDR1 and CDR2 are SGHNT and YYREEE (reference sequence). CDR3 bases: TGTGCCAGCAGTTGGACAGGGGGTAAGGGCGGCGGTGAGCAGTTCTTC. This sequence encodes CASSWTGGKGGGEQFF.

This chain joins TRBV6-5 and TRBJ1-2; 7 bases fit TRBD1. Germline CDR1 MNHEY, CDR2 SVGAGI. The CDR3 contains 14 residues. The V and J ends lost 7 bases and 4 bases, in that order; junction bases with no gene match: 9. CDR3 sequence (DNA): TGTGCCAGCACCGACAGGGATCTTATCTATGGCTACACCTTC. It is translated as CASTDRDLIYGYTF.

V usage is TRBV6-5 and J usage is TRBJ1-1; TRBD1 aligns across 8 bases. The CDR3 consists of 15 residues. The germline gives CDR1 MNHEY, CDR2 SVGAGI. With V trimmed by 8 bases and J by 2 bases, 10 bases remained unmatched. The CDR3 coding sequence is TGTGCCAGCGGCCCCCGGACAGGGTCAAACACTGAAGCTTTCTTT. Its protein product is CASGPRTGSNTEAFF.

This chain uses TRBV29-1 with TRBJ2-5; the D gene is possibly TRBD1 (6 bases). This CDR3 is 12 amino acids long. V lost 4 bases and J lost 4, with 10 bases in between. The germline CDR1 and CDR2 sequences are SQVTM and ANQGSEA. The CDR3 DNA sequence: TGCAGCGTTGCCCAGGGGTCAGAGACCCAGTACTTC. This sequence encodes CSVAQGSETQYF.

The chain uses TRBV30 and TRBJ2-1, with TRBD1 matching 12 bases. The germline CDR1 and CDR2 sequences are GTSNPN and SVGIG (reference sequence). After removal of 5 bases from V and 10 bases from J, the junction contained 18 bases not matched to a gene. This CDR3 has 17 residues. The CDR3 spells CAWSVGGTGGRYLEQFF. DNA of the CDR3: TGTGCCTGGTCCGTTGGCGGGACAGGGGGCCGATACCTAGAGCAGTTCTTC.

V usage is TRBV11-2 and J usage is TRBJ1-1; 7 bases are shared with TRBD1. CDR1 and CDR2 from the germline V gene are SGHAT and FQNNGV. The trim removed 0 bases at V and 1 base at J, leaving 2 bases unmatched. The CDR3 contains 15 residues. CDR3 nucleotides: TGTGCCAGCAGCTTAGAAGGACAGGCGAACACTGAAGCTTTCTTT. Amino acid sequence: CASSLEGQANTEAFF. Combining the CDR3 with reference TRBV11-2 and TRBJ1-1 gives the whole variable domain EAGVAQSPRYKIIEKRQSVAFWCNPISGHATLYWYQQILGQGPKLLIQFQNNGVVDDSQLPKDRFSAERLKGVDSTLKIQPAKLEDSAVYLCASSLEGQANTEAFFGQGTRLTVV.

The chain links TRBV7-9 to TRBJ1-1; TRBD1 might be the D (6 bases). CDR3 size: 15 residues. V was shortened by 5 bases and J by 0 bases, with 13 bases between the two germline ends. CDR1 SEHNR and CDR2 FQNEAQ come from the germline V gene (reference sequence). In nucleotides, the CDR3 is TGTGCCAGCAGCCGAGGACAGCCCATGAACACTGAAGCTTTCTTT. As protein: CASSRGQPMNTEAFF.

The chain uses TRBV19 and TRBJ1-1; tentative D call: TRBD1 (5 bases). The CDR3 covers 15 residues. CDR1 is LNHDA, CDR2 SQIVND, per germline (reference sequence). V lost 4 bases to trimming and J lost 1 base, with 13 bases between them. Written as DNA, the CDR3 is TGTGCCAGTAGTACCCAGGGAACCTGGAACACTGAAGCTTTCTTT. Translated, it gives CASSTQGTWNTEAFF.

The chain recombines TRBV11-3 with TRBJ1-5; 10 nucleotides line up with TRBD1. V lost 6 bases, J lost 2 bases, and 13 bases stayed unmatched. Per germline, CDR1 SGHNT and CDR2 YENEEA. The CDR3 runs to 18 residues. This CDR3 reads CASRTRDRGFLRNQPQHF. CDR3 sequence (DNA): TGTGCCAGCAGAACCCGGGACAGGGGATTTTTGCGCAATCAGCCCCAGCATTTT.

This chain uses TRBV10-3 with TRBJ1-1; no clear D gene. Trimming left V 5 bases short and J 0 bases short, with 16 bases between. Germline V lookup: CDR1 ENHRY, CDR2 SYGVKD. This CDR3 has 16 amino acids. CDR3 bases: TGTGCCATCAGTATTTCCGGGAACCACATGAACACTGAAGCTTTCTTT. It specifies CAISISGNHMNTEAFF.

The rearrangement links TRBV6-1 to TRBJ2-7; possible D gene TRBD1, 5 bases. The CDR3 covers 15 residues. Germline loops: CDR1 MNHNS, CDR2 SASEGT. Trimming removed 2 bases from V and 0 bases from J, with 11 bases in between. The CDR3 DNA sequence: TGTGCCAGCAGTGAACGGCAGGGTATCTCCTACGAGCAGTACTTC. Residues: CASSERQGISYEQYF.